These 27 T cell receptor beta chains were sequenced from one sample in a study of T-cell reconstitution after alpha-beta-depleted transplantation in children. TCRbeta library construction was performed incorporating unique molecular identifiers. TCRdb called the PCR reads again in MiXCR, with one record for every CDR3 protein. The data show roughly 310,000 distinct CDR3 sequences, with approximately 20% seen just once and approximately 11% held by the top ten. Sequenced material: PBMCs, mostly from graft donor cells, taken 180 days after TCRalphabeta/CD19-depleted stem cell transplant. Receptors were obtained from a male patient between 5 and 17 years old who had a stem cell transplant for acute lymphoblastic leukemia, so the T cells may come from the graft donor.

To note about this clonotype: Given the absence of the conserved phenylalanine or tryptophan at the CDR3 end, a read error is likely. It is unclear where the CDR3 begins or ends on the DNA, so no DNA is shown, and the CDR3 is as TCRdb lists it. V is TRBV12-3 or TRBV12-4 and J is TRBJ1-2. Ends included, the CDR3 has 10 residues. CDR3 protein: CASSLRSRFP.

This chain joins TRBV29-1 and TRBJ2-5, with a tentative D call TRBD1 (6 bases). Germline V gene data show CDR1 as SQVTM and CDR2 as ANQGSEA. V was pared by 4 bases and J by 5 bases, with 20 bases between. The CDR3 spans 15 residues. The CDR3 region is CSVVPGHLLRETQYF. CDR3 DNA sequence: TGCAGCGTTGTCCCGGGACACTTATTGCGGGAGACCCAGTACTTC. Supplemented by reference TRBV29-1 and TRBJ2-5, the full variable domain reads SAVISQKPSRDICQRGTSLTIQCQVDSQVTMMFWYRQQPGQSLTLIATANQGSEATYESGFVIDKFPISRPNLTFSTLTVSNMSPEDSSIYLCSVVPGHLLRETQYFGPGTRLLVL.

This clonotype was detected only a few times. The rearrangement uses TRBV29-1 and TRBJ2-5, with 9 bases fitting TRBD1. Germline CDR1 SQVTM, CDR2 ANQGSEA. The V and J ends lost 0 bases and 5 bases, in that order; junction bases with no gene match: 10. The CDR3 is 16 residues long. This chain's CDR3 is CSVEERHRGLVETQYF. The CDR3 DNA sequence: TGCAGCGTTGAAGAACGTCACAGGGGGCTGGTGGAGACCCAGTACTTC.

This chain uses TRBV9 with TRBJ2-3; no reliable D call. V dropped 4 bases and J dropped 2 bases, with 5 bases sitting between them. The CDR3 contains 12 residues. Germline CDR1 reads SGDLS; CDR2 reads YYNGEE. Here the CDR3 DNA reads TGTGCCAGCAGCCACTACACAGATACGCAGTATTTT. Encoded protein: CASSHYTDTQYF.

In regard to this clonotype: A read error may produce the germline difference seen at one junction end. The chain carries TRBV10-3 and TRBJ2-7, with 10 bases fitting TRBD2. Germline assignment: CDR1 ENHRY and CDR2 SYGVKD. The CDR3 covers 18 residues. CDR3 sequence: CAISHSGTSVSLSYEQNF. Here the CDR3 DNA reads TGTGCCATCAGCCACTCCGGGACTAGCGTTTCCCTCTCCTACGAGCAGAACTTC.

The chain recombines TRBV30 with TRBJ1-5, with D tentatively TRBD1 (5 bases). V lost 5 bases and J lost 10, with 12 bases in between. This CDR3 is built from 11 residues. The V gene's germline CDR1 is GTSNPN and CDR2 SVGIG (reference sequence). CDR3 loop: CAWGDLHPQHF. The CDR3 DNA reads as TGTGCCTGGGGGGACCTCCACCCCCAGCATTTT. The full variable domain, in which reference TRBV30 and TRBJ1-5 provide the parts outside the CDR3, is SQTIHQWPATLVQPVGSPLSLECTVEGTSNPNLYWYRQAAGRGLQLLFYSVGIGQISSEVPQNLSASRPQDRQFILSSKKLLLSDSGFYLCAWGDLHPQHFGDGTRLSIL.

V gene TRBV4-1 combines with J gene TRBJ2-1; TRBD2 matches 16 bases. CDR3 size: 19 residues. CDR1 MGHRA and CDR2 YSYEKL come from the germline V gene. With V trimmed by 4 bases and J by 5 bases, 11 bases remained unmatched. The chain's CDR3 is CASSLKPGLAGGPNNEQFF. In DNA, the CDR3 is TGCGCCAGCAGCCTAAAACCGGGACTAGCGGGAGGGCCGAACAATGAGCAGTTCTTC.

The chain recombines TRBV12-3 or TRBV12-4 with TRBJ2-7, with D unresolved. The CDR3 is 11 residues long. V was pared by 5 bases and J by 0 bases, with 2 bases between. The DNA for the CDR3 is TGTGCCAGCAGTATCTCCTACGAGCAGTACTTC. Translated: CASSISYEQYF.

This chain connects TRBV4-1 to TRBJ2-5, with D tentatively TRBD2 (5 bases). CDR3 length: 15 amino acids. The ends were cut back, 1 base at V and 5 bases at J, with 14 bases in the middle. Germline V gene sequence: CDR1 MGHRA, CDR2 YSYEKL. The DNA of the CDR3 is TGCGCCAGCAGCCAAGGGCCTAGCCGGAGGGAGACCCAGTACTTC. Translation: CASSQGPSRRETQYF.

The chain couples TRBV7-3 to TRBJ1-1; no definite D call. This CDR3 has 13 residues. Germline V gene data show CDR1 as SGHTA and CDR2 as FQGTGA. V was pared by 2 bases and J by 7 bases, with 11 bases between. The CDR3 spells CASSLVSGGEAFF. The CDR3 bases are TGTGCCAGCAGCTTAGTTTCCGGTGGTGAAGCTTTCTTT.

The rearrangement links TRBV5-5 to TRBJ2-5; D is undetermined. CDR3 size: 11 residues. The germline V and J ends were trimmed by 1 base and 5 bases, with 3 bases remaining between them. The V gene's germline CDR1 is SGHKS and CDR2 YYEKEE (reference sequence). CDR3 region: CASSLPETQYF. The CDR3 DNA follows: TGTGCCAGCAGCTTGCCGGAGACCCAGTACTTC.

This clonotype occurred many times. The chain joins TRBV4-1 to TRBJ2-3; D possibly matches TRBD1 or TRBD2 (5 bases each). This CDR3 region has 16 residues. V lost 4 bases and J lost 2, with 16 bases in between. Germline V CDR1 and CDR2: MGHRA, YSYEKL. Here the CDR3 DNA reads TGCGCCAGCAGCCTAACCCGGGGCTCGACCACAGATACGCAGTATTTT. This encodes CASSLTRGSTTDTQYF.

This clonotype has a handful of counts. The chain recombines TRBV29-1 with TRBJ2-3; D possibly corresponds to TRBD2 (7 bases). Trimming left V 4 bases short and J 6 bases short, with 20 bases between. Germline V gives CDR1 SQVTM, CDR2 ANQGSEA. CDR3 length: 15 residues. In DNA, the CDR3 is TGCAGCGTTGGAGGGGGAGGGGGGATGATGGATACGCAGTATTTT. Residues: CSVGGGGGMMDTQYF.

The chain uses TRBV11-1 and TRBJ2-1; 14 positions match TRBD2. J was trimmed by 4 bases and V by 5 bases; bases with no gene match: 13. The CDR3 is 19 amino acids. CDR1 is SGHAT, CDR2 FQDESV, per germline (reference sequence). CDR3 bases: TGTGCCAGCAGCCCTCGGACTAGCGGGAGGTATGTAACGTACAATGAGCAGTTCTTC. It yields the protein CASSPRTSGRYVTYNEQFF.

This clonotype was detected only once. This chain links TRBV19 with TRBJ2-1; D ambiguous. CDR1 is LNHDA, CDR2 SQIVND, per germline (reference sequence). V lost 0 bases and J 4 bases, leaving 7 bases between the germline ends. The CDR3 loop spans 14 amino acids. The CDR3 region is CASSIDPGYNEQFF. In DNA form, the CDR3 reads TGTGCCAGTAGTATAGATCCCGGATACAATGAGCAGTTCTTC.

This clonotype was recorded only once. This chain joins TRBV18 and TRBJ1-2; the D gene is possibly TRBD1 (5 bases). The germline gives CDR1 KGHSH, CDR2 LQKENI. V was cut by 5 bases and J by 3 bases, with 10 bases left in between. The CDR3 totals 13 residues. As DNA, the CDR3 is TGTGCCAGCTCATTTCTAGGGGACTATGGCTACACCTTC. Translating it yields CASSFLGDYGYTF.

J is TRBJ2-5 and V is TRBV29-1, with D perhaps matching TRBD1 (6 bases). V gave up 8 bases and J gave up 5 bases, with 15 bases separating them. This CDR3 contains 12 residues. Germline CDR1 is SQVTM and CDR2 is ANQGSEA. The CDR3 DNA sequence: TGCAGCTTCGACAGGAGCATTGAGACCCAGTACTTC. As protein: CSFDRSIETQYF. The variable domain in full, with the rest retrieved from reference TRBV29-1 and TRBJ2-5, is SAVISQKPSRDICQRGTSLTIQCQVDSQVTMMFWYRQQPGQSLTLIATANQGSEATYESGFVIDKFPISRPNLTFSTLTVSNMSPEDSSIYLCSFDRSIETQYFGPGTRLLVL.

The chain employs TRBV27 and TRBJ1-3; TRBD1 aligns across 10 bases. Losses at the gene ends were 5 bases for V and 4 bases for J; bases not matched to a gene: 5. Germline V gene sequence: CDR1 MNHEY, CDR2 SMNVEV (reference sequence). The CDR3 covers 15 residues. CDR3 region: CASSGTGVEGNTIYF. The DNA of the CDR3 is TGTGCCAGCAGTGGGACAGGGGTGGAAGGAAACACCATATATTTT.

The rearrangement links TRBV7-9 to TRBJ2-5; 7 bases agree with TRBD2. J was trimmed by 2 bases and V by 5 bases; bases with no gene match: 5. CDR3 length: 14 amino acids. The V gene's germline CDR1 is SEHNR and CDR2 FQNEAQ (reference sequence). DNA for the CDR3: TGTGCCAGCAGCCCTCGGACTAGACAAGAGACCCAGTACTTC. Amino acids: CASSPRTRQETQYF.

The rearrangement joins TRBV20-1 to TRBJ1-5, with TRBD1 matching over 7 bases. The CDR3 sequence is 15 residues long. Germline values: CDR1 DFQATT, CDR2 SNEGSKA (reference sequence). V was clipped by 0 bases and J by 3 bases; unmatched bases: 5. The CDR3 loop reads CSAREQGLVNQPQHF. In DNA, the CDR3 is TGCAGTGCTAGAGAACAGGGGCTGGTCAATCAGCCCCAGCATTTT.

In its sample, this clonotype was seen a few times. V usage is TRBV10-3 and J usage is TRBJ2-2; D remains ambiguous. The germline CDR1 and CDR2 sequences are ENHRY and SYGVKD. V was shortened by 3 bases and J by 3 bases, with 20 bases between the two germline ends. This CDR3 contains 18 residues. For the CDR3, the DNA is TGTGCCATCAGTGAACCTCCCCATGCTACCGCGCACACCGGGGAGCTGTTTTTT. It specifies CAISEPPHATAHTGELFF.

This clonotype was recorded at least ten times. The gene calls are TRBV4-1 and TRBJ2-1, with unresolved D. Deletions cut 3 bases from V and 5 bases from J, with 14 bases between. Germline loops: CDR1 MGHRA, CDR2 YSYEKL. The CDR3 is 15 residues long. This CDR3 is CASSHIGQRNNEQFF. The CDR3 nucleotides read TGCGCCAGCAGCCATATCGGCCAGCGTAACAATGAGCAGTTCTTC.

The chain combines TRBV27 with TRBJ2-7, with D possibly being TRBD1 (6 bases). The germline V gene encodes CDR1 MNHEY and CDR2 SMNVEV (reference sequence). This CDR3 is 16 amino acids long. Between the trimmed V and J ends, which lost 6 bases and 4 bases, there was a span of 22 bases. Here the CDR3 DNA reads TGTGCCAGCAGACCCACAGGGAGTATTGGAGTATACGAGCAGTACTTC. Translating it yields CASRPTGSIGVYEQYF.

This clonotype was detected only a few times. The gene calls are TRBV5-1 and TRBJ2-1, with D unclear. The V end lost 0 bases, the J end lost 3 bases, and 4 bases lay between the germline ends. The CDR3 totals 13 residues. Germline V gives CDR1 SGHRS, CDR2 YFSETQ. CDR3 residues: CASSLEVYNEQFF. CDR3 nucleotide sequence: TGCGCCAGCAGCTTGGAGGTCTACAATGAGCAGTTCTTC.

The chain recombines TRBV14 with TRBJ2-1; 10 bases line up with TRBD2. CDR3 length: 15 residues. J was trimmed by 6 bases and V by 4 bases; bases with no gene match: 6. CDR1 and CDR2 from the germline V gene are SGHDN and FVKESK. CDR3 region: CASSPGLAVSNEQFF. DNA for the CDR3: TGTGCCAGCAGCCCTGGACTAGCGGTCTCCAATGAGCAGTTCTTC.

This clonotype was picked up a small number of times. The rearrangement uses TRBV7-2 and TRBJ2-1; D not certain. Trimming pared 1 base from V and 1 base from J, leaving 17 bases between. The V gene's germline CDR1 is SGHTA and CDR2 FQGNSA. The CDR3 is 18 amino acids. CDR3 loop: CASSLGWRSHPSYNEQFF. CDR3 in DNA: TGTGCCAGCAGCTTAGGCTGGCGGTCCCACCCTTCCTACAATGAGCAGTTCTTC.

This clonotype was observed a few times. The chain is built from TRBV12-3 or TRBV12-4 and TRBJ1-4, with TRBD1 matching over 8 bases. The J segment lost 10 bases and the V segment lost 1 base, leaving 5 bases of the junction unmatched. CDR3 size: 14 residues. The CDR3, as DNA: TGTGCCAGCAGTTTAGGACAGGGGATTGGAAAACTGTTTTTT. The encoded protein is CASSLGQGIGKLFF.